This entry describes one T cell receptor beta chain. This specimen belongs to a study of patients and donors after allogeneic stem cell transplantation. CDR1 is SEHNR, CDR2 FQNEAQ, per germline (reference sequence). V lost 8 bases, J lost 5 bases, and 9 bases stayed unmatched. The CDR3 has 14 amino acids. One entry per CDR3 protein results from TCRdb running MiXCR on the RT-PCR reads. The table includes under 35,000 distinct CDR3 sequences, about two fifths detected once. Sequences were obtained from blood, either unsorted or a sorted T cell fraction (not recorded which). The chain is built from TRBV7-9 and TRBJ2-5; 9 bases agree with TRBD2. The TCR comes from a human donor who was either an allogeneic HSCT recipient or a stem cell or donor lymphocyte infusion donor (not recorded which). It is not recorded whose cells these are; they may come from a transplant donor. The CDR3 sequence is CASRATSGWETQYF. The CDR3 DNA is TGTGCCAGCCGAGCCACTAGCGGGTGGGAGACCCAGTACTTC.